Listed here are 2 T cell receptor beta chains from one sample, sequenced in a study of blood T cells in healthy people across ages. A J-beta primer mix and a sample-barcoded 5' primer were used in a second PCR of roughly 6 to 12 cycles. Using its own MiXCR run on the 5' RACE reads, TCRdb lists one record per CDR3 protein. This table has 1 million or so distinct CDR3 sequences, 35% to 50% appearing once. The specimen sequenced was blood. The receptors derive from a woman aged 60-75 years in good health.

This clonotype was observed at least ten times. This chain connects TRBV6-5 to TRBJ2-5; TRBD2 aligns across 9 bases. Unmatched junction bases numbered 3, after V lost 2 bases and J lost 2 bases. The length of the CDR3 is 15 residues. Germline lookup yields CDR1 MNHEY and CDR2 SVGAGI. The CDR3 nucleotides are TGTGCCAGCAGTTACAGAGCGGGAGGACAAGAGACCCAGTACTTC. It encodes CASSYRAGGQETQYF.

V is TRBV6-2 or TRBV6-3 and J is TRBJ2-7; 13 positions agree with TRBD2. The CDR3 is made up of 18 amino acids. Germline assignment: CDR1 MNHEY and CDR2 SVGEGT. J lost 2 bases, V lost 2 bases, and 9 bases had no gene match. The CDR3 region is CASSYVGGLAGSPYEQYF. CDR3 coding DNA: TGTGCCAGCAGTTACGTGGGGGGACTAGCGGGAAGCCCCTACGAGCAGTACTTC.